This entry features one T cell receptor beta chain sequence. Its antigen remains unidentified. This sample was taken from a study of cytomegalovirus exposure and HLA in healthy donors. Germline CDR1 and CDR2: SQVTM and ANQGSEA. This CDR3 comprises 13 residues. Trimming took off 4 bases at V and 2 bases at J, with 10 bases between the two ends. Study-wide results and limits: Most TCR sequences were rare, but some public TCRs occurred in many donors. When a later analysis compared HLA-associated TCR beta chains with equally common others, the HLA-associated chains turned out to be more clonally expanded and to have lower generation probabilities.

PCR used 60 Vbeta primers and 13 Jbeta primers. Per the original data handling: Later, an analysis found approximately 80 million unique TCR beta chains, and 9.5 million to 12 million of these were shared. Libraries were prepared by immunoSEQ multiplex PCR; TCRdb keeps only in-frame clonotypes and omits some of them. The V and J calls and clone size were taken over from that table, and D and trimming were inferred from the DNA. Here the sample spans about 67,000 clones, around 89% being singletons. The chain couples TRBV29-1 to TRBJ2-3; no firm D call. The source material was PBMCs. The TCR originated in a woman in her twenties or thirties in good health and CMV-seropositive. In DNA, the CDR3 is TGCAGCGTTGGCGGCAGTTCCACAGATACGCAGTATTTT. It specifies CSVGGSSTDTQYF.